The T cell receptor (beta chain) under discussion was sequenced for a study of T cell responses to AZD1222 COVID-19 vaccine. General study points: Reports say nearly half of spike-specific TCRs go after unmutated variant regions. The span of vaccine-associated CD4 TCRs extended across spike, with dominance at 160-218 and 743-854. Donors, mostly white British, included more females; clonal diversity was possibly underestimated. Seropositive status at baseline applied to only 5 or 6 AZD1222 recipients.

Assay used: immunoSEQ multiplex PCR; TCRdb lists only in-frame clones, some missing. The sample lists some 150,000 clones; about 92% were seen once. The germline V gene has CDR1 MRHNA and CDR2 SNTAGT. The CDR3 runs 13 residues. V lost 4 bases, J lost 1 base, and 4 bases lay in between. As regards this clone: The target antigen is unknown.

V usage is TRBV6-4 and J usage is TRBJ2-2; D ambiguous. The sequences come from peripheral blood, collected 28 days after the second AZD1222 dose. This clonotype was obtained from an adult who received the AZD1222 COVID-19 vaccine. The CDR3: CASSGGNTGELFF. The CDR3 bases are TGTGCCAGCAGTGGAGGGAACACCGGGGAGCTGTTTTTT.